Listed here is a single TCR beta chain. Its antigen is unidentified. This specimen comes from a study of cytomegalovirus exposure and HLA in healthy donors. Findings of the study overall: Most TCR sequences were rare, but some public TCRs occurred in many donors.

The donors were part of the validation cohort, which consisted of under 150 subjects and was separate from the first cohort of about 720 subjects. Here immunoSEQ multiplex PCR was the method, and the copy in TCRdb shows in-frame clones only, minus some. Here the sample spans 110,000 to 150,000 clones, 85% to 90% being singletons. The V end was cut by 3 bases, the J end by 8 bases, with 19 bases between. The germline CDR1 and CDR2 sequences are MNHEY and SVGAGI. The CDR3 covers 15 residues. The receptor was derived from a woman between 18 and 29 years old in good health and CMV-seropositive. Input material: PBMCs. The chain employs TRBV6-5 and TRBJ1-2; perhaps TRBD1 as D (5 bases). As DNA, the CDR3 is TGTGCCAGCAGTTATGACGCTTGGGGGAGGATCGGCTACACCTTC. Protein sequence: CASSYDAWGRIGYTF.